The 13 T cell receptor beta chains below all came from one sample that was sequenced in a study of T cell repertoires in cytomegalovirus infection. No cognate antigen is known for these TCRs. Each CDR3 protein gets one entry after TCRdb re-called the reads with MiXCR. The sample records about 830,000 distinct CDR3 sequences, approximately 32% being singletons. Specimen: cultured CD8+ T cells from PBMCs, collected from culture after CMV antigen stimulation. The receptors shown here come from a human donor in good health (CMV status not recorded). Some clones in this sample may be carry-over from other donors' samples.

This clonotype was detected ten times or more. CDR3 residues: CASSFVGTVYWGGRRETQYF. In DNA, the CDR3 is TGTGCCAGCAGCTTCGTTGGGACTGTTTACTGGGGTGGGCGTCGGGAGACCCAGTACTTC. The chain carries TRBV7-2 and TRBJ2-5; TRBD2 is a possible D gene (6 bases). This CDR3 spans 20 amino acids. The germline V gene has CDR1 SGHTA and CDR2 FQGNSA. Between the trimmed V and J ends, which lost 3 bases and 5 bases, there was a span of 31 bases.

This clonotype was counted only a few times. The J gene is TRBJ2-1, the V gene TRBV19; TRBD2 might be the D (6 bases). CDR1 LNHDA and CDR2 SQIVND come from the germline V gene (reference sequence). The V end lost 7 bases, the J end lost 0 bases, and 13 bases lay between the germline ends. The CDR3 extends over 15 amino acids. The CDR3 coding sequence is TGTGCCAGTATCCCCTCGGGACTCTCCTACAATGAGCAGTTCTTC. Protein: CASIPSGLSYNEQFF.

The chain couples TRBV6-6 to TRBJ2-5, with 9 bases matching TRBD2. The V gene end was trimmed by 6 bases and the J gene end by 5 bases; junction bases not matched to a gene: 13. Per germline, CDR1 MNHNY and CDR2 SVGAGI (reference sequence). The CDR3 is made up of 16 amino acids. CDR3 sequence (DNA): TGTGCCAGCAGCCCCATTGTGGCTAGCGGGGTCGAGACCCAGTACTTC. Its protein product is CASSPIVASGVETQYF.

In this sample, this clonotype turned up a few times. The CDR3 is CASSFYSGVNTEAFF. DNA for the CDR3: TGTGCCAGCAGCTTTTACTCGGGGGTAAACACTGAAGCTTTCTTT. The chain recombines TRBV7-9 with TRBJ1-1; D may be TRBD1 (5 bases). V dropped 3 bases and J dropped 2 bases, with 13 bases sitting between them. The germline CDR1 and CDR2 sequences are SEHNR and FQNEAQ (reference sequence). The CDR3 length is 15 residues.

A few counts support this clonotype. The chain has TRBV4-3 and TRBJ1-1; D is unresolved. The CDR3 is made up of 15 amino acids. Germline CDR1 reads LGHNA; CDR2 reads YSLEER. The germline V and J ends were trimmed by 5 bases and 2 bases, with 15 bases remaining between them. CDR3 nucleotide sequence: TGCGCCAGCAGCAATCACGGAAGAGAAAACACTGAAGCTTTCTTT. Amino acid sequence: CASSNHGRENTEAFF.

The rearrangement joins TRBV20-1 to TRBJ1-1; D is unresolved. V shed 0 bases and J shed 3 bases, with 8 bases lying between them. The CDR3 extends over 13 amino acids. Germline V gene data show CDR1 as DFQATT and CDR2 as SNEGSKA (reference sequence). The CDR3 loop reads CSARDKGYTEAFF. For the CDR3, the DNA is TGCAGTGCTAGAGATAAAGGTTACACTGAAGCTTTCTTT.

The sample holds a few counts of this clonotype. This chain links TRBV2 with TRBJ2-3; 9 bases map to TRBD2. V shed 8 bases and J 1 base; nucleotides not matched to a gene: 10. CDR1 and CDR2 (germline): SNHLY, FYNNEI. This CDR3 comprises 16 residues. This CDR3 reads CASGGTSFGGTDTQYF. The CDR3, as DNA: TGTGCCAGCGGAGGGACTAGCTTCGGGGGCACAGATACGCAGTATTTT.

This clonotype was counted only a few times. The V gene is TRBV12-3 or TRBV12-4, the J gene TRBJ2-7; D is unresolved. V lost 5 bases to trimming and J lost 6 bases, with 20 bases between them. There are 15 residues in the CDR3. This CDR3 is CASSPQVIRVSEQYF. CDR3 DNA sequence: TGTGCCAGCAGTCCCCAGGTGATAAGGGTTAGCGAGCAGTACTTC.

V and J are TRBV20-1 and TRBJ2-1, with D possibly matching TRBD2 (6 bases). V was trimmed by 6 bases and J by 12 bases, leaving 21 bases between them. Per germline, CDR1 DFQATT and CDR2 SNEGSKA (reference sequence). The CDR3 extends over 13 amino acids. DNA for the CDR3: TGCAGTGCCCCTAGCGTTACCGGGCCCGGGCAGTTCTTC. Translation: CSAPSVTGPGQFF.

This clonotype was recorded a few times. This sequence joins TRBV20-1 and TRBJ1-2, with 11 bases fitting TRBD1. V trimming: 5 bases; J trimming: 4 bases; junction bases outside the gene matches: 9. The germline CDR1 and CDR2 sequences are DFQATT and SNEGSKA (reference sequence). The CDR3 is made up of 15 amino acids. The CDR3 sequence is CSAEGDRGIIYGYTF. The CDR3 DNA sequence: TGCAGTGCTGAGGGGGACAGGGGGATCATCTATGGCTACACCTTC.

The CDR3 sequence: CASSPRDRVTGANVLTF. The CDR3 nucleotides read TGTGCCAGCAGCCCTCGGGACAGGGTAACTGGGGCCAACGTCCTGACTTTC. V usage is TRBV9 and J usage is TRBJ2-6; 9 bases are shared with TRBD1. CDR1 and CDR2 (germline): SGDLS, YYNGEE. Trimming took 4 bases from V and 2 from J; bases not matched to a gene: 7. The CDR3 extends over 17 amino acids.

This clonotype was detected many times. CDR3 sequence (DNA): TGTGCCAGCAGCTTATACAACAGGGGCAACGAGCAGTACTTC. This encodes CASSLYNRGNEQYF. J is TRBJ2-7 and V is TRBV7-9, with 7 nucleotides matching TRBD1. The CDR3 loop spans 14 amino acids. Germline V gene data show CDR1 as SEHNR and CDR2 as FQNEAQ (reference sequence). V lost 2 bases, J lost 5 bases, and 6 bases stayed unmatched.

There are a few counts of this clonotype. V gene TRBV4-1 combines with J gene TRBJ2-1, with a weak D call TRBD2 (5 bases). V gave up 3 bases and J gave up 4 bases, with 19 bases separating them. Germline values: CDR1 MGHRA, CDR2 YSYEKL. The CDR3 is 17 amino acids. The CDR3, as DNA: TGCGCCAGCAGCCACTCCCTTGACCGGGGTTCGTACAATGAGCAGTTCTTC. This sequence encodes CASSHSLDRGSYNEQFF.